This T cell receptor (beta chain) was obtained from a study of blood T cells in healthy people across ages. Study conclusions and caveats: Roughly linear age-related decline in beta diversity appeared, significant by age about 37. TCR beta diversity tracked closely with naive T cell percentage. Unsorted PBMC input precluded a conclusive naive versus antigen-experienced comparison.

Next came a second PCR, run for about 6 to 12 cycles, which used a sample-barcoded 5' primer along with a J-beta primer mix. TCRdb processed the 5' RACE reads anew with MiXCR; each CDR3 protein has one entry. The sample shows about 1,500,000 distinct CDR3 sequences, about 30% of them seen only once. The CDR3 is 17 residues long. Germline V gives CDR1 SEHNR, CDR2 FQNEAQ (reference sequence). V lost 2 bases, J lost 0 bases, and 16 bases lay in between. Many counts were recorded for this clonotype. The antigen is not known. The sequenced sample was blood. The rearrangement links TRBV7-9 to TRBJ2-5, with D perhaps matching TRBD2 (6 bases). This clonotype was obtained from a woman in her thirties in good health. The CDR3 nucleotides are TGTGCCAGCAGCTTAAGATCTGAGAGCGGGTACCAAGAGACCCAGTACTTC. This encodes CASSLRSESGYQETQYF.